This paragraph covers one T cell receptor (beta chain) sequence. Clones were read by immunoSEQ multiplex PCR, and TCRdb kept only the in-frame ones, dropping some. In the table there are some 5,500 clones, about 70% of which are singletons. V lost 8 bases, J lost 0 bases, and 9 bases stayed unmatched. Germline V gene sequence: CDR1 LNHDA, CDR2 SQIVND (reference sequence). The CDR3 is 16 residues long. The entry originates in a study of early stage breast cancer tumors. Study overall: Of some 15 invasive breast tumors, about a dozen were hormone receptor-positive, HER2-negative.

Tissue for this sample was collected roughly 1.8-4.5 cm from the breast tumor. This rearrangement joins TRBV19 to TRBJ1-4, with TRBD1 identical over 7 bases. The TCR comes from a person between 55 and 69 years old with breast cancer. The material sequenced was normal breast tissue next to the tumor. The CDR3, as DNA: TGTGCCAGTCAGACGGGACAGACTGCAACTAATGAAAAACTGTTTTTT. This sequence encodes CASQTGQTATNEKLFF.